This T cell receptor beta chain comes out of a study of blood T cell repertoires in COVID-19. Study-level background: Samples came from the United States, Italy and Spain, spanning acute and convalescent COVID-19. T cells, B-cell-depleted T cells, or PBMCs provided the cDNA or gDNA that served as material.

Data came from immunoSEQ multiplex PCR; TCRdb stores just in-frame clones and leaves some out. The repertoire holds 330,000 or so clones, with roughly 90% as singletons. Germline lookup yields CDR1 SGHNT and CDR2 YYREEE (reference sequence). V was shortened by 5 bases and J by 2 bases, with 12 bases between the two germline ends. This CDR3 region has 14 residues. The chain uses TRBV5-4 and TRBJ2-3; D not resolved. This receptor was identified in a woman in her sixties with COVID-19, enrolled during active disease. What was sequenced was peripheral blood. CDR3 in DNA: TGTGCCAGCAGGATACAGTTTTCCACAGATACGCAGTATTTT. It specifies CASRIQFSTDTQYF.